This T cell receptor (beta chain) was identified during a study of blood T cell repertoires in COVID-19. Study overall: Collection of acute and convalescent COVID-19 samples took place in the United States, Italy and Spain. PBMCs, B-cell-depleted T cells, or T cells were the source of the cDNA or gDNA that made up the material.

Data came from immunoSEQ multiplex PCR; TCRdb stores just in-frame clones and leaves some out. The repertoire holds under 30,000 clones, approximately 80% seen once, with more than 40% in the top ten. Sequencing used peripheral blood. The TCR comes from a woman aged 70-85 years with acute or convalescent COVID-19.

In nucleotides, the CDR3 is TGCGCCAGCAGCTTGGAGGGGCGCGAGACCAATGAGCAGTTCTTC. This translates into CASSLEGRETNEQFF. The chain uses TRBV5-1 and TRBJ2-1; TRBD1 is a possible D gene (5 bases). This CDR3 comprises 15 residues. Trimming removed 0 bases from V and 6 bases from J, with 13 bases in between. The germline V gene encodes CDR1 SGHRS and CDR2 YFSETQ.